This T cell receptor beta chain originates from a study of T cells after yellow fever vaccination. This clonotype showed up many times. The J segment lost 5 bases and the V segment lost 1 base, leaving 8 bases of the junction unmatched. This CDR3 comprises 16 residues. Germline CDR1 is DFQATT and CDR2 is SNEGSKA (reference sequence). TCRdb reprocessed the 5' RACE reads via MiXCR and lists one record per CDR3 protein. The sample carries approximately 140,000 distinct CDR3 sequences, less than 9.5% recorded once. This sequence originates from a man aged 25-45 years who received the YFV17D yellow fever vaccine. The material was CD4+ T cells sorted from PBMCs, obtained 5 days after the yellow fever booster vaccination. This chain links TRBV20-1 with TRBJ2-5, with 12 bases matching TRBD2. The CDR3 DNA reads TGCAGTGCTAGAGGGACTAGCGGGAAAGGAAGCGAGACCCAGTACTTC. Translated: CSARGTSGKGSETQYF.